Listed here are 15 T cell receptor beta chains from one sample, sequenced in a study of type 1 regulatory T cells. Using its own MiXCR run on the reads, TCRdb lists one record per CDR3 protein. The repertoire holds about 62,000 distinct CDR3 sequences, with less than 70% as singletons. Their specific antigens are unknown. The specimen sequenced was cultured non-Tr1 T cells, either the whole culture or a sorted T cell fraction (not recorded which). The receptors shown here come from a human donor in good health.

V usage is TRBV20-1 and J usage is TRBJ2-7, with 10 bases identical to TRBD2. The germline gives CDR1 DFQATT, CDR2 SNEGSKA (reference sequence). The CDR3 is 14 amino acids. The J segment lost 3 bases and the V segment lost 7 bases, leaving 9 bases of the junction unmatched. The CDR3 region is CSVKKREGNYEQYF. CDR3 DNA: TGCAGTGTAAAAAAGCGGGAGGGGAACTACGAGCAGTACTTC.

The chain is built from TRBV5-6 and TRBJ2-2; D remains ambiguous. The germline CDR1 and CDR2 sequences are SGHDT and YYEEEE. V was trimmed by 4 bases and J by 6 bases, leaving 13 bases between them. This CDR3 is built from 14 residues. The CDR3 region is CASSRRWVAGELFF. The CDR3 nucleotides read TGTGCCAGCAGCCGCCGTTGGGTTGCCGGGGAGCTGTTTTTT.

V gene TRBV5-1 combines with J gene TRBJ2-3; no clear D gene. CDR3 length: 15 residues. Trimming removed 1 base at V and 1 base at J, with 10 bases between. The germline V gene encodes CDR1 SGHRS and CDR2 YFSETQ. The CDR3 sequence: CASSLRSLGTDTQYF. CDR3 in DNA: TGCGCCAGCAGCTTGCGATCCCTCGGCACAGATACGCAGTATTTT.

The chain is built from TRBV7-8 and TRBJ2-4; D remains ambiguous. Germline V gene sequence: CDR1 SGHVS, CDR2 FQNEAQ. The CDR3 loop spans 14 amino acids. V was clipped by 0 bases and J by 0 bases, with 3 bases between them. The CDR3 loop is CASSLAGAKNIQYF. CDR3 coding DNA: TGTGCCAGCAGCTTAGCGGGAGCCAAAAACATTCAGTACTTC.

This chain joins TRBV7-6 and TRBJ2-7, with a possible D match to TRBD2 (5 bases). CDR1 SGHVS and CDR2 FNYEAQ come from the germline V gene. Trimming stripped 0 bases from V and 3 bases from J, with 6 bases between. The CDR3 is made up of 13 amino acids. As DNA, the CDR3 is TGTGCCAGCAGCTTAGCGGGAGACTACGAGCAGTACTTC. Translation: CASSLAGDYEQYF.

The chain is built from TRBV11-2 and TRBJ2-1, with TRBD2 identical over 10 bases. The CDR3 is 15 amino acids. V shed 5 bases and J 6 bases; nucleotides not matched to a gene: 7. CDR1 and CDR2 (germline): SGHAT, FQNNGV. CDR3 DNA: TGTGCCAGCAGCCGCGGACTAGCGGAGTCCAATGAGCAGTTCTTC. It is translated as CASSRGLAESNEQFF.

This clonotype was observed a few times. The chain recombines TRBV27 with TRBJ1-2; 7 nucleotides agree with TRBD1. Germline CDR1 is MNHEY and CDR2 is SMNVEV (reference sequence). The CDR3 is 14 amino acids. V dropped 6 bases and J dropped 5; count of bases not matched to a gene: 9. The CDR3 sequence is CASRPGQLFYGYTF. The CDR3 nucleotides are TGTGCCAGCAGGCCGGGACAGTTGTTTTATGGCTACACCTTC.

The V and J genes are TRBV24-1 and TRBJ2-1; D gene unclear. The V end lost 8 bases, the J end lost 7 bases, and 8 bases lay between the germline ends. The CDR3 spans 11 residues. Germline-derived CDR1 and CDR2 are KGHDR and SFDVKD. The CDR3 bases are TGTGCCACCAACGACGGGAATGAGCAGTTCTTC. This codes for CATNDGNEQFF.

The V call is TRBV2, the J call TRBJ2-3, with D possibly being TRBD2 (5 bases). V was cut by 6 bases and J by 0 bases, with 13 bases left in between. This CDR3 comprises 15 residues. Germline CDR1 reads SNHLY; CDR2 reads FYNNEI. CDR3 coding DNA: TGTGCCAGCAGGCCCCAGAGACTAAGCACAGATACGCAGTATTTT. This gives the protein CASRPQRLSTDTQYF.

CDR3 DNA: TGCAGCGTTAGCGTACAGGGGAACTATGGCTACACCTTC. This encodes CSVSVQGNYGYTF. This chain connects TRBV29-1 to TRBJ1-2, with 7 bases lining up with TRBD1. CDR3 length: 13 amino acids. CDR1 SQVTM and CDR2 ANQGSEA come from the germline V gene. J gave up 2 bases and V 5 bases, and 5 bases lay outside the gene matches.

The gene calls are TRBV6-2 or TRBV6-3 and TRBJ2-2; D possibly corresponds to TRBD1 (6 bases). The CDR3 is 15 residues long. Germline V gives CDR1 MNHEY, CDR2 SVGEGT. The V and J ends lost 0 bases and 4 bases respectively, with 9 bases between them. Here the CDR3 DNA reads TGTGCCAGCAGTTACTCGAGAGGGGGCACCGGGGAGCTGTTTTTT. It yields the protein CASSYSRGGTGELFF.

The chain links TRBV5-1 to TRBJ2-7; the D gene is possibly TRBD2 (6 bases). The CDR3 sequence is 16 residues long. The V end lost 1 base, the J end lost 0 bases, and 14 bases lay between the germline ends. Germline CDR1 reads SGHRS; CDR2 reads YFSETQ. CDR3 amino acids: CASSLLSGVSSYEQYF. CDR3 DNA: TGCGCCAGCAGCTTGTTATCGGGAGTTAGCTCCTACGAGCAGTACTTC.

This clonotype was detected only once. This chain links TRBV4-3 with TRBJ2-1; 7 bases map to TRBD1. The V gene's germline CDR1 is LGHNA and CDR2 YSLEER. This CDR3 region has 14 residues. Trimming cost V 4 bases and J 9 bases; bases outside gene matches: 9. CDR3 in DNA: TGCGCCAGCAGCCCCCGGTTTGGGGACAGTGAGCAGTTCTTC. Translating it yields CASSPRFGDSEQFF.

About this clonotype itself: A read error may account for a junction end that differs from germline. The rearrangement joins TRBV5-1 to TRBJ2-3; D unresolved. Germline V gives CDR1 SGHRS, CDR2 YFSETQ. The CDR3 is made up of 14 amino acids. CDR3 sequence reads: CASSLEEMADMQYF. In DNA, the CDR3 is TGCGCCAGCAGCTTGGAAGAAATGGCAGATATGCAGTATTTT.

This clonotype has a handful of counts. The V and J genes are TRBV6-2 or TRBV6-3 and TRBJ2-1, with 13 positions matching TRBD2. J was trimmed by 9 bases and V by 6 bases; bases with no gene match: 8. Germline lookup yields CDR1 MNHEY and CDR2 SVGEGT. The CDR3 consists of 15 residues. The CDR3 DNA is TGTGCCAGCAGGAAGTCGGGACTAGCGGGATCTGAGCAGTTCTTC. Its protein is CASRKSGLAGSEQFF.